Presented here are 13 T cell receptor beta chains from one specimen sequenced in a study of T cells after yellow fever vaccination. TCRdb recomputed calls from the 5' RACE reads with MiXCR, one row per CDR3 protein. In the table there are around 160,000 distinct CDR3 sequences, almost 7% of which are singletons. Here the sequenced sample was CD4+ T cells sorted from PBMCs, taken about 5 days after the first yellow fever vaccination. The receptors shown here come from a man younger than 30 who received the YFV17D yellow fever vaccine.

The DNA for the CDR3 is TGTGCCAGCACCTCGACAGACCGGGGAAACACCATATATTTT. Its protein product is CASTSTDRGNTIYF. The gene calls are TRBV12-3 or TRBV12-4 and TRBJ1-3; a possible D gene is TRBD1 (5 bases). The ends were cut back, 7 bases at V and 4 bases at J, with 14 bases in the middle. The CDR3 totals 14 residues.

This clonotype occurred many times. This rearrangement joins TRBV5-1 to TRBJ2-2; D may be TRBD1 (5 bases). Trimming removed 4 bases at V and 1 base at J, with 8 bases between. Germline V gene lookup returns CDR1 SGHRS and CDR2 YFSETQ. The CDR3 is 14 residues long. CDR3 in amino acids: CASSPTGNTGELFF. The CDR3 nucleotides are TGCGCCAGCAGCCCTACAGGGAACACCGGGGAGCTGTTTTTT.

V is TRBV7-2 and J is TRBJ1-5; perhaps TRBD1 as D (5 bases). Looked up from germline, CDR1 is SGHTA and CDR2 is FQGNSA. V was clipped by 5 bases and J by 6 bases, with 17 bases between them. CDR3 length equals 15 residues. The CDR3 DNA reads as TGTGCCAGCAGCCAGAGGCAGGGAGAGGCTCAGCCCCAGCATTTT. It encodes CASSQRQGEAQPQHF.

Concerning this clonotype itself: A single base separates this from a much larger clone, so it may be a read error. The chain couples TRBV9 to TRBJ2-1, with D uncertain. V shed 0 bases and J shed 6 bases, with 13 bases lying between them. CDR1 is SGDLS and CDR2 is YYNGEE in the germline V gene. This CDR3 is built from 15 residues. In DNA form, the CDR3 reads TGTGCCAGCAGCGTAGGACCGGGCGAGGTCAATGAGCAGTTCTTC. This translates into CASSVGPGEVNEQFF.

This clonotype was seen at least ten times. V and J are TRBV4-1 and TRBJ1-5, with 9 bases lining up with TRBD1. The ends lost 3 bases at V and 6 bases at J; junction bases unmatched: 6. The CDR3 loop spans 15 amino acids. Germline-derived CDR1 and CDR2 are MGHRA and YSYEKL. CDR3 loop: CASSQATGGTQPQHF. CDR3 sequence (DNA): TGCGCCAGCAGCCAGGCGACAGGGGGAACTCAGCCCCAGCATTTT.

As DNA, the CDR3 is TGTGCCAGCAGCTTGCGAAGCGGGCCTAGCACAGATACGCAGTATTTT. Its protein is CASSLRSGPSTDTQYF. This sequence joins TRBV13 and TRBJ2-3, with TRBD2 as a possible D gene (6 bases). Looked up from germline, CDR1 is PRHDT and CDR2 is FYEKMQ (reference sequence). The CDR3 length is 16 residues. V lost 3 bases, J lost 0 bases, and 13 bases lay in between. The variable domain in full, with the rest retrieved from reference TRBV13 and TRBJ2-3, is AAGVIQSPRHLIKEKRETATLKCYPIPRHDTVYWYQQGPGQDPQFLISFYEKMQSDKGSIPDRFSAQQFSDYHSELNMSSLELGDSALYFCASSLRSGPSTDTQYFGPGTRLTVL.

The sample holds a few counts of this clonotype. This chain joins TRBV7-2 and TRBJ1-2; possibly TRBD1 for D (5 bases). The V and J ends lost 5 bases and 5 bases respectively, with 15 bases between them. The germline V gene has CDR1 SGHTA and CDR2 FQGNSA. The CDR3 extends over 14 amino acids. CDR3 sequence: CASSPSAGLYGYTF. The CDR3 DNA sequence: TGTGCCAGCAGCCCGTCGGCGGGACTTTATGGCTACACCTTC.

This clonotype was observed a handful of times. V is TRBV9 and J is TRBJ2-3; 8 bases match TRBD2. The germline CDR1 and CDR2 sequences are SGDLS and YYNGEE. V was clipped by 4 bases and J by 0 bases; unmatched bases: 10. The CDR3 contains 17 residues. CDR3 protein: CASSPSSSGSSTDTQYF. Here the CDR3 DNA reads TGTGCCAGCAGCCCGTCCTCTAGCGGGTCTAGCACAGATACGCAGTATTTT.

The chain couples TRBV12-3 or TRBV12-4 to TRBJ2-6; D is perhaps TRBD2 (5 bases). The CDR3 totals 15 residues. V was pared by 2 bases and J by 2 bases, with 7 bases between. CDR3 coding DNA: TGTGCCAGCAGTTTACGGGGTACTGGGGCCAACGTCCTGACTTTC. It encodes CASSLRGTGANVLTF.

The chain couples TRBV7-3 to TRBJ1-3; tentatively, D is TRBD1 (6 bases). V dropped 3 bases and J dropped 4 bases, with 13 bases sitting between them. The V gene's germline CDR1 is SGHTA and CDR2 FQGTGA. The CDR3 loop spans 15 amino acids. CDR3 residues: CASSLGMGAGNTIYF. CDR3 DNA: TGTGCCAGCAGCTTGGGTATGGGGGCCGGAAACACCATATATTTT.

This clonotype was seen many times. The gene calls are TRBV6-5 and TRBJ1-6; D remains ambiguous. The germline V gene encodes CDR1 MNHEY and CDR2 SVGAGI. V was pared by 0 bases and J by 7 bases, with 4 bases between. This CDR3 is built from 13 residues. This CDR3 is CASSYSRNSPLHF. The CDR3 region has the DNA TGTGCCAGCAGTTACTCGCGGAATTCACCCCTCCACTTT.

This clonotype was counted ten times or more. The chain uses TRBV20-1 and TRBJ2-7; a possible D gene is TRBD1 (6 bases). Germline-derived CDR1 and CDR2 are DFQATT and SNEGSKA (reference sequence). This CDR3 region has 15 residues. Trimming pared 0 bases from V and 2 bases from J, leaving 14 bases between. The CDR3 bases are TGCAGTGCTAGAGAGGTTCAGGGGTCCCCCTACGAGCAGTACTTC. Amino acid sequence: CSAREVQGSPYEQYF.

At least ten counts were recorded for this clonotype. V is TRBV5-1 and J is TRBJ2-1; maybe TRBD2 (5 bases). The V gene's germline CDR1 is SGHRS and CDR2 YFSETQ. This CDR3 contains 13 residues. Between the trimmed V and J ends, which lost 4 bases and 4 bases, there was a span of 9 bases. Here the CDR3 DNA reads TGCGCCAGCAGCGGGCGGGCGTACAATGAGCAGTTCTTC. This encodes CASSGRAYNEQFF.